This is a list of T cell receptor beta chains from one sample in a study of blood T cell repertoires in COVID-19. Libraries were prepared by immunoSEQ multiplex PCR; TCRdb keeps only in-frame clonotypes and omits some of them. The repertoire consists of about 200,000 clones, with 75% to 85% occurring once and the leading ten covering 13%. Sequencing input: peripheral blood. Receptors originate from a human donor in a cohort sampled during active COVID-19. Both conserved end residues are part of each CDR3. The order of the fields is clone size, D gene, V gene, J gene, CDR3 protein, CDR3 DNA. D genes are given only for firm matches. For some rows the clone size is stated as once, few or many, or as a class when expanded; others skip it.

.,TRBD2,TRBV2,TRBJ2-2,CASTRTSGSGKLFF,TGTGCCAGCACCAGAACTAGCGGGAGTGGTAAGCTGTTTTTT
.,TRBD2,TRBV2,TRBJ2-7,CASSEQGFGTSGIEAYEQYF,TGTGCCAGCAGTGAACAGGGATTTGGGACTAGCGGGATCGAAGCCTACGAGCAGTACTTC
.,TRBD1,TRBV2,TRBJ1-5,CASRGTVNQPQHF,TGTGCCAGCAGGGGGACAGTCAATCAGCCCCAGCATTTT
.,TRBD1,TRBV10-3,TRBJ1-5,CAISEKGTGDQPQHF,TGTGCCATCAGTGAGAAGGGGACAGGGGACCAGCCCCAGCATTTT
few,TRBD2,TRBV24-1,TRBJ2-1,CATSRAGVGYNEQFF,TGTGCCACCAGCCGAGCGGGAGTGGGGTACAATGAGCAGTTCTTC
once,TRBD2,TRBV28,TRBJ2-3,CASSFSPSTSGIGGDTQYF,TGTGCCAGCAGTTTTTCCCCCTCGACTAGCGGGATAGGGGGAGATACGCAGTATTTT
.,.,TRBV2,TRBJ2-3,CASNPRGGSTDTQYF,TGTGCCAGCAACCCGAGAGGTGGAAGCACAGATACGCAGTATTTT
once,TRBD1,TRBV27,TRBJ2-1,CASSSGTGGREQFF,TGTGCCAGCAGTTCGGGGACAGGGGGCCGCGAGCAGTTCTTC
.,.,TRBV27,TRBJ1-5,CASSPSDTRPQHF,TGTGCCAGCAGCCCCTCTGACACGAGGCCCCAGCATTTT
.,.,TRBV10-3,TRBJ2-7,CAISEGAYEQYF,TGTGCCATCAGTGAGGGAGCCTACGAGCAGTACTTC
.,.,TRBV2,TRBJ1-1,CASSVARGRDTEAFF,TGTGCCAGCAGTGTTGCAAGGGGAAGGGACACTGAAGCTTTCTTT
.,.,TRBV28,TRBJ1-1,CASSFYQGSDAEAFF,TGTGCCAGCAGTTTTTATCAGGGCTCGGACGCTGAAGCTTTCTTT
few,TRBD1,TRBV28,TRBJ1-6,CASSLGQGNSPLHF,TGTGCCAGCAGTCTCGGACAGGGGAATTCACCCCTCCACTTT
.,TRBD2,TRBV3-1/TRBV3-2,TRBJ2-1,CASSRPGLENNEQFF,TGTGCCAGCAGCCGACCGGGACTAGAGAACAATGAGCAGTTCTTC
.,TRBD1,TRBV5-6,TRBJ1-1,CASSFDRDTEAFF,TGTGCCAGCAGCTTTGACAGGGACACTGAAGCTTTCTTT
.,TRBD1,TRBV30,TRBJ2-5,CAWSTPYDRGRWIGAEETQYF,TGTGCCTGGAGTACCCCCTACGACAGGGGCAGGTGGATTGGGGCGGAAGAGACCCAGTACTTC
.,TRBD2,TRBV19,TRBJ2-1,CASSIAGGSYNEQFF,TGTGCCAGTAGTATAGCGGGAGGATCCTACAATGAGCAGTTCTTC
.,TRBD1,TRBV5-1,TRBJ2-3,CASSGQFSTDTQYF,TGCGCCAGCTCGGGACAGTTTAGCACAGATACGCAGTATTTT
.,TRBD1,TRBV7-8,TRBJ2-7,CASSLGTGTYEQYF,TGTGCCAGCAGCTTAGGGACAGGGACCTACGAGCAGTACTTC
once,.,TRBV28,TRBJ2-1,CASNNPDSSHSYNEQFF,TGTGCCAGCAACAACCCGGACTCATCACACTCCTACAATGAGCAGTTCTTC
.,TRBD2,TRBV5-1,TRBJ2-3,CASSLAVTSGTDTQYF,TGCGCCAGCAGCTTGGCCGTGACTAGCGGCACAGATACGCAGTATTTT
.,TRBD1,TRBV7-2,TRBJ1-5,CASSLAAPGQVGNQPQHF,TGTGCCAGCAGCTTAGCCGCCCCGGGACAGGTCGGAAATCAGCCCCAGCATTTT